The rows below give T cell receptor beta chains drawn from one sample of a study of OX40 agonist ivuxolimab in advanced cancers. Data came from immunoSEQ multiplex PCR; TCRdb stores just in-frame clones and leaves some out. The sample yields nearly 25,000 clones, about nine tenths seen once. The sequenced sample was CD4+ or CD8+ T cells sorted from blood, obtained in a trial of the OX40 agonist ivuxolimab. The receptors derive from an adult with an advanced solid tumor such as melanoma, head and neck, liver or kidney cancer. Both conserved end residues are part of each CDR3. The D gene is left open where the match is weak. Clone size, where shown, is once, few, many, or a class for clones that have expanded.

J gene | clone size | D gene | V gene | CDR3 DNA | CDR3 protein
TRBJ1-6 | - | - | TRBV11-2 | TGTGCCAGCAGCTTATCACAGGGAGGGAATTCACCCCTCCACTTT | CASSLSQGGNSPLHF
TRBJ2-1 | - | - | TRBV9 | TGTGCCAGCAGCGTAGCGTTTTGGGACGGCGACAATGAGCAGTTCTTC | CASSVAFWDGDNEQFF
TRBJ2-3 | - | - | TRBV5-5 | TGTGCCAGCAGCTTAATGAGTCAGGGGTGGGGAGATACGCAGTATTTT | CASSLMSQGWGDTQYF
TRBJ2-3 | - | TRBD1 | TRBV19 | TGTGCCAGTAGCCTAGGGACAGGGCCAGATACGCAGTATTTT | CASSLGTGPDTQYF
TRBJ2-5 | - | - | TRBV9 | TGTGCCAGCAGCGTAGACAGGCAAGAGACCCAGTACTTC | CASSVDRQETQYF
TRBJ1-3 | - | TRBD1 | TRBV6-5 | TGTGCCAGCAGTTTAACCGGGACAGGGGTAGGAAACACCATATATTTT | CASSLTGTGVGNTIYF
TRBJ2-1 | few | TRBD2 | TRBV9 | TGTGCCAGCAGCGTAGTGTTAGCGGGGAGTGAGCAGTTCTTC | CASSVVLAGSEQFF
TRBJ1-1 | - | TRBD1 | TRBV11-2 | TGTGCCAGCAATATAGGGGGCGTTAAAGGGCGTGAAGCTTTCTTT | CASNIGGVKGREAFF
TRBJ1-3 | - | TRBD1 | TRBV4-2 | TGTGCCAGCAGCCAAGATGGGACAGGCTTCTCTGGAAACACCATATATTTT | CASSQDGTGFSGNTIYF
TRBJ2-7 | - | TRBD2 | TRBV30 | TGTGCCTGGAGTGCGGGACTAGATCACGAGCAGTACTTC | CAWSAGLDHEQYF
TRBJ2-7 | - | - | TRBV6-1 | TGTGCCAGCAGTGATACAAAGCTATACGAGCAGTACTTC | CASSDTKLYEQYF
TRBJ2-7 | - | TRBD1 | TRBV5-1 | TGCGCCAGCAGCCTCGACAGGGGCTACGAGCAGTACTTC | CASSLDRGYEQYF
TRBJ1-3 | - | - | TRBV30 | TGTGCCTGGAGCGAAACTGGAAACACCATATATTTT | CAWSETGNTIYF
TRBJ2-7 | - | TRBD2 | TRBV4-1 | TGCGCCAGCAGCCAAGTTAATCTAGCGGGGGTCTCCTACGAGCAGTACTTC | CASSQVNLAGVSYEQYF
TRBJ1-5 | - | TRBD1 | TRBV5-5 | TGTGCCAGCAGCTCGAGGGGGGACAGCTACAATCAGCCCCAGCATTTT | CASSSRGDSYNQPQHF
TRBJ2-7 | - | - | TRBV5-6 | TGTGCCAGCAGCTTGGGTTTCCCCTCTAGCGCCTACGAGCAGTACTTC | CASSLGFPSSAYEQYF
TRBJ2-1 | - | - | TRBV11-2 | TGTGCCAGCAGCTTAGAACGGGGGGCACACAATGAGCAGTTCTTC | CASSLERGAHNEQFF
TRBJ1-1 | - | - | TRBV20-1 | TGCAGTGCTATAATTGAACTTGAAGCTTTCTTT | CSAIIELEAFF
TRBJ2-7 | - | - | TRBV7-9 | TGTGCCAGCAGCATCTCCTGGCAGGCCGACGAGCAGTACTTC | CASSISWQADEQYF
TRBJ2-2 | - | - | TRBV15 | TGTGCCACCAGCAGAGGGGATAAGGACTATTCCACCGGGGAGCTGTTTTTT | CATSRGDKDYSTGELFF
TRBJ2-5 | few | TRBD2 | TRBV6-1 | TGTGCCAGCAGTGAAGTAGGGGGACTAGCGGGAGGCCTCGGAGAGACCCAGTACTTC | CASSEVGGLAGGLGETQYF
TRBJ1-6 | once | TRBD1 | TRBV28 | TGTGCCAGCAGCACGACAGGGGCCAGCTCCTATAATTCACCCCTCCACTTT | CASSTTGASSYNSPLHF
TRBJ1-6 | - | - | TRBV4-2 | TGTGCCAGCAGCCAAGATCTGGTTGGGTCACCCCTCCACTTT | CASSQDLVGSPLHF
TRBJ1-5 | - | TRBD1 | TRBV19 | TGTGCCAGTAGTGAGGGACAGGGGTTCAATCAGCCCCAGCATTTT | CASSEGQGFNQPQHF
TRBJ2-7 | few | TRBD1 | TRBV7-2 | TGTGCCAGCAGCCACGGGACAGGGAGGTACGAGCAGTACTTC | CASSHGTGRYEQYF
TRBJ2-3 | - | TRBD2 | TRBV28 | TGTGCCAGCACCCTAAGCGGACTAGCGGCGAGCACAGATACGCAGTATTTT | CASTLSGLAASTDTQYF
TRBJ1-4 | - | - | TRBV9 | TGTGCCAGCAGCGTAAACGTTCAGGGGGAAAAACTGTTTTTT | CASSVNVQGEKLFF
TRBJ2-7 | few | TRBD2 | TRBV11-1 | TGTGCCAGCAGCCGGGGACTAGCGGGCTATTTTCCCTACGAGCAGTACTTC | CASSRGLAGYFPYEQYF
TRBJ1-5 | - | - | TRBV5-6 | TGTGCCAGCAGCTTGGCAGGGGCAAAGCCCCAGCATTTT | CASSLAGAKPQHF
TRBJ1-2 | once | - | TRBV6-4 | TGTGCCAGCAGTGGAACCGAAGGGAGCTACACCTTC | CASSGTEGSYTF
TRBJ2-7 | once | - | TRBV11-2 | TGTGCCAGCAGCTTTGAGGGACGGGACTCCTACGAGCAGTACTTC | CASSFEGRDSYEQYF
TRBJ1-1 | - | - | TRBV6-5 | TGTGCCAGCAGCCGTGTACAGGGCTGGACTGAAGCTTTCTTT | CASSRVQGWTEAFF
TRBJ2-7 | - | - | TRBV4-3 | TGCGCCAGCAGCCAAGAGCTTTCGCAGGGGTACGACGAGCAGTACTTC | CASSQELSQGYDEQYF
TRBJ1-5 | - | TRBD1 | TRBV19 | TGTGCCAGTAGTATAGATGGCGCAGGGGGTCAGCCCCAGCATTTT | CASSIDGAGGQPQHF
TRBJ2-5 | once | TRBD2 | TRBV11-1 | TGTGCCAGCAGCGAGGGACTAGCGGGAGAAGAGACCCAGTACTTC | CASSEGLAGEETQYF
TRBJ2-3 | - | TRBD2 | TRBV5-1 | TGCGCCAGCAGCTTGGAAGGGACTAGCGGGGGGCGGGCAGATACGCAGTATTTT | CASSLEGTSGGRADTQYF
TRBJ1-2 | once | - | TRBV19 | TGTGCCAGTAGCAGTGGGTATGGCTACACCTTC | CASSSGYGYTF
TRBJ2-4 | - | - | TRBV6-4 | TGTGCCAGCAGCCAATACCCCCTAGGACAGACAATAGCCAAAAACATTCAGTACTTC | CASSQYPLGQTIAKNIQYF
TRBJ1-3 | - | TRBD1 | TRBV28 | TGTGCCAGCAGTTCCCCCCAGGGGGCCTCTGGAAACACCATATATTTT | CASSSPQGASGNTIYF
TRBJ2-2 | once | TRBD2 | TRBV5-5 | TGTGCCAGCAGCTTGGGAGTAGGGCTAGCGGGAAACCCCGGGGAGCTGTTTTTT | CASSLGVGLAGNPGELFF
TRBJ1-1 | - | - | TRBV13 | TGTGCCAGCAGCTTAAGCCGGTCGATCACAGGGTTAGGGGCTTTCTTT | CASSLSRSITGLGAFF
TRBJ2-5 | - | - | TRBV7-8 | TGTGCCAGCAGCTTAGAGCATGCTCAAGAGACCCAGTACTTC | CASSLEHAQETQYF
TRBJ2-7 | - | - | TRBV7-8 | TGTGCCAGCAGCAGACGACAGGGAGGGTCCTACGAGCAGTACTTC | CASSRRQGGSYEQYF
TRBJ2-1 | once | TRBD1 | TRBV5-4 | TGTGCCAGCAGCTCCTCTCTAGGGGGCTGGTTCTTC | CASSSSLGGWFF
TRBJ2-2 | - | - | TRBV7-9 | TGTGCCAGCAGCTTTTTAAGTGGAACCGGGGAGCTGTTTTTT | CASSFLSGTGELFF
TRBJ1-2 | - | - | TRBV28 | TGTGCCAGCAGCTCCGCAGGGGTGGGTGGCTACACCTTC | CASSSAGVGGYTF
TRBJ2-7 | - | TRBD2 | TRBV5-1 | TGCGCCAGCAGCTTGGGGGGGACTAGCGGGAGAACCGAGCAGTACTTC | CASSLGGTSGRTEQYF
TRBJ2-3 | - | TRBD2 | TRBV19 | TGTGCCAGTAGTATCGGACTAGCGACAGATACGCAGTATTTT | CASSIGLATDTQYF
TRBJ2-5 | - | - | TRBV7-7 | TGTGCTAGCAGCTTAGCAACTAGCCCCCAAGAGACCCAGTACTTC | CASSLATSPQETQYF
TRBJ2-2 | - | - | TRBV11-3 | TGTGCCAGCAGCCTGGGGGTATTGAACACCGGGGAGCTGTTTTTT | CASSLGVLNTGELFF
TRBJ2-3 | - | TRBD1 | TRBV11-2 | TGTGCCAGCAGCCCATCCGGGACAGGTAGTCGGGTAGATACGCAGTATTTT | CASSPSGTGSRVDTQYF
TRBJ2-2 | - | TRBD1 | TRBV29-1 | TGCAGCGTTGCAGGACAGGGAGATACCGGGGAGCTGTTTTTT | CSVAGQGDTGELFF
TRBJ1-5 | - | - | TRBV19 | TGTGCCAGTACCTTGGACAGAAATCAGCCCCAGCATTTT | CASTLDRNQPQHF
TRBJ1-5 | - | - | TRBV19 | TGTGCCAGTAGTATAGATCCGGGGGGCAATCAGCCCCAGCATTTT | CASSIDPGGNQPQHF
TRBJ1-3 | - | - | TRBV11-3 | TGTGCCAGCAGCTTATGGGCCGGGGACATTGGAAACACCATATATTTT | CASSLWAGDIGNTIYF
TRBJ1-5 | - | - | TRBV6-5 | TGTGCCAGCGGCGACCTAGATCAGCCCCAGCATTTT | CASGDLDQPQHF
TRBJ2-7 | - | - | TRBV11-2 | TGTGCCAGCAGCTTAACCCCCACGACAGGTTGGTCCTACGAGCAGTACTTC | CASSLTPTTGWSYEQYF
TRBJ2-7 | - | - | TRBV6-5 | TGTGCCAGCTCGGATACAGGGAACTACGAGCAGTACTTC | CASSDTGNYEQYF
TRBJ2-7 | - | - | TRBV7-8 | TGTGCCAGCACCCCCGGAGGTTCCTACGAGCAGTACTTC | CASTPGGSYEQYF
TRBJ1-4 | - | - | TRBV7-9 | TGTGCCAGCAGCTTATGGGGGGATGAGAATGAAAAACTGTTTTTT | CASSLWGDENEKLFF